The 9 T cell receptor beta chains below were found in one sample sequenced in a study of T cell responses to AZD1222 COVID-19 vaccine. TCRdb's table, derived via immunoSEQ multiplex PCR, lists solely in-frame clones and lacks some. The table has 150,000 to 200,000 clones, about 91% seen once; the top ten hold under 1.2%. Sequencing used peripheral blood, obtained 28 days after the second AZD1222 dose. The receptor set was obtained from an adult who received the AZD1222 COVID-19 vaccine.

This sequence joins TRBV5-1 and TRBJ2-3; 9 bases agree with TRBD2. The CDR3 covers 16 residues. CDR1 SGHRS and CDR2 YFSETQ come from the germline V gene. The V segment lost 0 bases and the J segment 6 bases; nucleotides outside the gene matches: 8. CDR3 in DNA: TGCGCCAGCAGCTTGGATAGCGGGGGCGCGCGGGATACGCAGTATTTT. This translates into CASSLDSGGARDTQYF.

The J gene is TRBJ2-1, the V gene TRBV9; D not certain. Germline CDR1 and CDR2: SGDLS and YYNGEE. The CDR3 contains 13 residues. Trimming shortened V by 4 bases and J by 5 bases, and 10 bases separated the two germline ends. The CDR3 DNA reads TGTGCCAGCAGCCTGCGCCTGGACAATGAGCAGTTCTTC. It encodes CASSLRLDNEQFF. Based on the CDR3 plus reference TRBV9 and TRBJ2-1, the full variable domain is DSGVTQTPKHLITATGQRVTLRCSPRSGDLSVYWYQQSLDQGLQFLIQYYNGEERAKGNILERFSAQQFPDLHSELNLSSLELGDSALYFCASSLRLDNEQFFGPGTRLTVL.

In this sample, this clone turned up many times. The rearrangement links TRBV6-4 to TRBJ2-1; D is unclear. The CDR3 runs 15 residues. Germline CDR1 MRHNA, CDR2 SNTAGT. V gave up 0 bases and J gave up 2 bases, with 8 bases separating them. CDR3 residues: CASSDSSSPYNEQFF. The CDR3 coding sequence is TGTGCCAGCAGTGACTCCTCTAGTCCCTACAATGAGCAGTTCTTC.

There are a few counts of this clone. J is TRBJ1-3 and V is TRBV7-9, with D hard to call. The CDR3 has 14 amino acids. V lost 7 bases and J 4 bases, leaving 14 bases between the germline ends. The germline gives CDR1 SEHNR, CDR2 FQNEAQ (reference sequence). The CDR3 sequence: CASTSEAGGNTIYF. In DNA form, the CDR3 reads TGTGCCAGCACCTCGGAGGCGGGCGGAAACACCATATATTTT.

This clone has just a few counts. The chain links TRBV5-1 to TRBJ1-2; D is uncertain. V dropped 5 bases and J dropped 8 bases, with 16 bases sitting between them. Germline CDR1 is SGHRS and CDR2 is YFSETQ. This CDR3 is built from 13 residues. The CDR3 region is CASRIPPVAGYTF. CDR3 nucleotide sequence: TGCGCCAGCAGAATTCCCCCCGTAGCAGGCTACACCTTC.

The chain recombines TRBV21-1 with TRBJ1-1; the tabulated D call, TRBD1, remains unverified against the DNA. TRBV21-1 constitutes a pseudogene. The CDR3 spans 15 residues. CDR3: CASSNPRGRNTEAFF. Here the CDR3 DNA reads TGTGCCAGCAGCAACCCCAGGGGGAGGAACACTGAAGCTTTCTTT.

Here the CDR3 reads CASSPTGQGAIWPQHF. The CDR3 DNA reads as TGTGCCAGCAGCCCGACCGGACAGGGGGCCATTTGGCCCCAGCATTTT. This chain uses TRBV3-1 (or the pseudogene TRBV3-2) with TRBJ1-5; 11 nucleotides align to TRBD1. Germline V gene data show CDR1 as LGHDT and CDR2 as YNNKEL (reference sequence). Trimming at V came to 4 bases and at J to 9 bases, leaving 11 bases not matched to a gene. There are 16 residues in the CDR3.

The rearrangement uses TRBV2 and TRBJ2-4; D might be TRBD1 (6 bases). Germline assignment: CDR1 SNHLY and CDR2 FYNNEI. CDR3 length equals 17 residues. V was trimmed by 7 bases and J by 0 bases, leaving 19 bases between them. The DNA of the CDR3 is TGTGCCAGCACAGCAATGACAGGACAGCTAGCCAAAAACATTCAGTACTTC. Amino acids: CASTAMTGQLAKNIQYF.

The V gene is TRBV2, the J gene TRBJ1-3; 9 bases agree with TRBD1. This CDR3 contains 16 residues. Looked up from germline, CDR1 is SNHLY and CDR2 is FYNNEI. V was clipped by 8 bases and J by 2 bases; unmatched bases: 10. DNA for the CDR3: TGTGCCAGCTGGGGGACAGGGCGGTCCCCTGGAAACACCATATATTTT. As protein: CASWGTGRSPGNTIYF.